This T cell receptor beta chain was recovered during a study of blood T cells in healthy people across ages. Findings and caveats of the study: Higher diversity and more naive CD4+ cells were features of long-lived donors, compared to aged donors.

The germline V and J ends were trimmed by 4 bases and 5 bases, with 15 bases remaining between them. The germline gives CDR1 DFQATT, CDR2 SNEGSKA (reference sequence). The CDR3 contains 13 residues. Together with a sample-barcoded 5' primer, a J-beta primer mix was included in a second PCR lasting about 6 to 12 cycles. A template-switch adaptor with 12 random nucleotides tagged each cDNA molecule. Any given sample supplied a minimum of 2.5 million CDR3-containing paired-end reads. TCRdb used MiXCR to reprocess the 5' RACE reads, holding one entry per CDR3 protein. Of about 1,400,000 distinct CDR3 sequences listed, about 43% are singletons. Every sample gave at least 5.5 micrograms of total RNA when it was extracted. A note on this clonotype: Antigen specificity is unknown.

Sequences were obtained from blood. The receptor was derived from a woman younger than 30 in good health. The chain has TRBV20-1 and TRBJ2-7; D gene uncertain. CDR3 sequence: CSAKDWSPNEQYF. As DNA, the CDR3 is TGCAGTGCTAAAGATTGGTCCCCCAACGAGCAGTACTTC.